These 21 T cell receptor beta chains were all obtained from the same sample, sequenced in a study of identifying expanded T cells in peripheral blood. The repertoire was sequenced with immunoSEQ multiplex PCR; TCRdb's copy has only in-frame clones and lacks some. The sample comprises over 90,000 clones, approximately 91% of which are singletons, and around 6% rests with the top ten. The sequenced material came from blood. The receptors were gathered from a person between 18 and 75 years old in good health.

This clone has only one observation. The chain combines TRBV4-3 with TRBJ2-5, with unresolved D. Germline V lookup: CDR1 LGHNA, CDR2 YSLEER. The CDR3 consists of 14 residues. Trimming removed 4 bases from V and 1 base from J, with 10 bases in between. CDR3 in amino acids: CASSPSGIQETQYF. CDR3 in DNA: TGCGCCAGCAGCCCCTCGGGTATCCAAGAGACCCAGTACTTC.

This clone was counted once. The chain is built from TRBV10-3 and TRBJ2-1, with D hard to call. This CDR3 has 15 amino acids. The V end was cut by 4 bases, the J end by 0 bases, with 10 bases between. The germline V gene encodes CDR1 ENHRY and CDR2 SYGVKD. The CDR3 DNA follows: TGTGCCATCAGTGGGCGAGAGAGCTCCTACAATGAGCAGTTCTTC. Its translation: CAISGRESSYNEQFF.

This clone was detected only once. V is TRBV7-2 and J is TRBJ2-7, with 9 bases aligning to TRBD2. V trimming: 5 bases; J trimming: 0 bases; junction bases outside the gene matches: 5. This CDR3 is 15 amino acids long. Germline V gene lookup returns CDR1 SGHTA and CDR2 FQGNSA. The CDR3 loop is CASSLLAGPSYEQYF. The CDR3 DNA sequence: TGTGCCAGCAGCCTACTAGCGGGTCCCTCCTACGAGCAGTACTTC.

This clone showed up just a few times. This chain uses TRBV19 with TRBJ1-2, with a weak D call TRBD1 (6 bases). V dropped 6 bases and J dropped 3 bases, with 17 bases sitting between them. In germline, CDR1 is LNHDA, CDR2 SQIVND (reference sequence). The CDR3 totals 15 residues. The CDR3 here is CASRTDGGADYGYTF. The DNA of the CDR3 is TGTGCCAGTAGAACCGACGGGGGCGCTGACTATGGCTACACCTTC.

This clone was observed once. The CDR3 region is CASSLGLSGTEAFF. The CDR3 nucleotides are TGTGCCAGCAGCTTAGGGTTGTCGGGAACCGAAGCTTTCTTT. The J gene is TRBJ1-1, the V gene TRBV7-6, with unresolved D. The CDR3 loop spans 14 amino acids. The V gene lost 1 base and the J gene lost 8 bases, with 14 bases spanning the gap. Germline V gene sequence: CDR1 SGHVS, CDR2 FNYEAQ.

The J gene is TRBJ1-2, the V gene TRBV19; D might be TRBD1 (5 bases). CDR1 LNHDA and CDR2 SQIVND come from the germline V gene (reference sequence). Trimming removed 8 bases from V and 7 bases from J, with 17 bases in between. CDR3 size: 13 residues. DNA of the CDR3: TGTGCCAGTTCTACAGGTGGGGTTGGTGGCTACACCTTC. Translation gives CASSTGGVGGYTF.

Here the CDR3 DNA reads TGTGCCAGCAGCGGTTGGACAGGGGACGCTAACTATGGCTACACCTTC. It encodes CASSGWTGDANYGYTF. V usage is TRBV9 and J usage is TRBJ1-2, with 9 bases fitting TRBD1. This CDR3 has 16 residues. Germline CDR1 SGDLS, CDR2 YYNGEE. J gave up 0 bases and V 3 bases, and 6 bases lay outside the gene matches.

The chain uses TRBV11-3 and TRBJ2-7, with 10 bases aligning to TRBD2. J was trimmed by 7 bases and V by 4 bases; bases with no gene match: 10. The CDR3 covers 15 residues. Germline V gene data show CDR1 as SGHNT and CDR2 as YENEEA. CDR3 in DNA: TGTGCCAGCAGCTCTCTAGCGGGAGTGTCTCGGGAGCAGTACTTC. It specifies CASSSLAGVSREQYF. The full variable domain, in which reference TRBV11-3 and TRBJ2-7 provide the parts outside the CDR3, is EAGVVQSPRYKIIEKKQPVAFWCNPISGHNTLYWYLQNLGQGPELLIRYENEEAVDDSQLPKDRFSAERLKGVDSTLKIQPAELGDSAVYLCASSSLAGVSREQYFGPGTRLTVT.

This clone has a single count. This chain uses TRBV7-6 with TRBJ2-5, with unresolved D. The J call may be wrong; the DNA end is better matched by TRBJ2-7. CDR3 length: 14 residues. Looked up from germline, CDR1 is SGHVS and CDR2 is FNYEAQ. CDR3 in amino acids: CASSTRPGSYEQYF. The CDR3, as DNA: TGTGCCAGCAGCACACGGCCCGGCTCCTACGAGCAGTACTTC.

V usage is TRBV7-7 and J usage is TRBJ1-2; 9 positions match TRBD1. V lost 5 bases to trimming and J lost 4 bases; unmatched junction nucleotides: 17. The CDR3 runs to 18 residues. In germline, CDR1 is SSHAT, CDR2 FNYEAQ (reference sequence). The CDR3 is CASSHLNKGTGQFYGYTF. CDR3 bases: TGTGCCAGCAGCCATCTGAATAAAGGGACAGGGCAATTCTATGGCTACACCTTC.

To note about this clone: Other DNA variants within this sample encode the same CDR3. The V gene is TRBV9, the J gene TRBJ1-2; the D gene is possibly TRBD1 (5 bases). The CDR3 has 14 residues. Germline V gene data show CDR1 as SGDLS and CDR2 as YYNGEE. The V end was cut by 0 bases, the J end by 4 bases, with 10 bases between. The CDR3 sequence: CASSVGQGGYGYTF. The CDR3, as DNA: TGTGCCAGCAGCGTAGGTCAGGGTGGCTATGGCTACACCTTC.

This clone was counted only a few times. The rearrangement uses TRBV7-9 and TRBJ1-2; perhaps TRBD1 as D (6 bases). V was pared by 4 bases and J by 4 bases, with 16 bases between. CDR1 and CDR2 from the germline V gene are SEHNR and FQNEAQ (reference sequence). The CDR3 spans 15 residues. The CDR3 DNA reads TGTGCCAGCAGCTCCGGTGACAGGCCACTCTATGGCTACACCTTC. The encoded protein is CASSSGDRPLYGYTF. Full variable domain (rest looked up from reference TRBV7-9 and TRBJ1-2): DTGVSQNPRHKITKRGQNVTFRCDPISEHNRLYWYRQTLGQGPEFLTYFQNEAQLEKSRLLSDRFSAERPKGSFSTLEIQRTEQGDSAMYLCASSSGDRPLYGYTFGSGTRLTVV.

The chain uses TRBV7-2 and TRBJ1-2; TRBD1 is a possible D gene (5 bases). This CDR3 has 12 amino acids. The germline gives CDR1 SGHTA, CDR2 FQGNSA. Trimming removed 3 bases from V and 4 bases from J, with 6 bases in between. The CDR3 nucleotides read TGTGCCAGCAGCTTTGACAGCTATGGCTACACCTTC. It encodes CASSFDSYGYTF.

The gene calls are TRBV6-6 and TRBJ1-6; no reliable D call. Germline V gives CDR1 MNHNY, CDR2 SVGAGI (reference sequence). The ends were cut back, 0 bases at V and 2 bases at J, with 8 bases in the middle. The CDR3 is 16 residues long. CDR3 in DNA: TGTGCCAGCAGTTACTCCGAGCCCGCCTATAATTCACCCCTCCACTTT. Translated: CASSYSEPAYNSPLHF.

The chain carries TRBV2 and TRBJ1-2; D is ambiguous. This CDR3 is 15 amino acids long. The germline V gene encodes CDR1 SNHLY and CDR2 FYNNEI. Trimming left V 6 bases short and J 8 bases short, with 22 bases between. The CDR3 DNA reads as TGTGCCAGCAGGGCTTACGGGCTACCTTCCAGCGGCTACACCTTC. It specifies CASRAYGLPSSGYTF.

The chain uses TRBV4-1 and TRBJ2-7; 7 bases are a match to TRBD2. The V gene end was trimmed by 1 base and the J gene end by 4 bases; junction bases not matched to a gene: 10. The CDR3 loop spans 16 amino acids. Germline CDR1 and CDR2: MGHRA and YSYEKL. In DNA form, the CDR3 reads TGCGCCAGCAGCCAAGCTCTAGACGGCGGGAGATACGAGCAGTACTTC. Protein: CASSQALDGGRYEQYF.

This clone showed up just once. V usage is TRBV5-1 and J usage is TRBJ1-2; 8 bases match TRBD1. After removal of 0 bases from V and 0 bases from J, the junction contained 13 bases not matched to a gene. This CDR3 spans 19 amino acids. The germline V gene encodes CDR1 SGHRS and CDR2 YFSETQ. The CDR3 nucleotides are TGCGCCAGCAGCTTGGAAGGTGCAGGGGGCGGCGTAGCTAACTATGGCTACACCTTC. Residues: CASSLEGAGGGVANYGYTF. Full variable domain (remainder filled in from reference TRBV5-1 and TRBJ1-2): KAGVTQTPRYLIKTRGQQVTLSCSPISGHRSVSWYQQTPGQGLQFLFEYFSETQRNKGNFPGRFSGRQFSNSRSEMNVSTLELGDSALYLCASSLEGAGGGVANYGYTFGSGTRLTVV.

This clone has a single count. CDR3 sequence reads: CAISAVADTYEQYF. DNA for the CDR3: TGTGCCATCAGTGCGGTAGCGGACACCTACGAGCAGTACTTC. The chain recombines TRBV10-3 with TRBJ2-7, with a possible D match to TRBD2 (6 bases). The CDR3 is 14 amino acids. The germline V and J ends were trimmed by 4 bases and 2 bases, with 12 bases remaining between them. CDR1 ENHRY and CDR2 SYGVKD come from the germline V gene.

This rearrangement joins TRBV7-2 to TRBJ1-6, with D tentatively TRBD1 (5 bases). Germline V gives CDR1 SGHTA, CDR2 FQGNSA. CDR3 length: 15 amino acids. Trimming took off 3 bases at V and 7 bases at J, with 13 bases between the two ends. The CDR3 coding sequence is TGTGCCAGCAGCTTGGACGGGGCCGGGAATTCACCCCTCCACTTT. Residues: CASSLDGAGNSPLHF.

This clone showed up just once. The chain combines TRBV6-5 with TRBJ2-7; possibly TRBD1 or TRBD2 for D (5 bases each). The CDR3 has 16 amino acids. V dropped 2 bases and J dropped 0 bases, with 14 bases sitting between them. Germline assignment: CDR1 MNHEY and CDR2 SVGAGI. The CDR3, as DNA: TGTGCCAGCAGTTACCAGACCGGGACGGTCTCCTACGAGCAGTACTTC. Its translation is CASSYQTGTVSYEQYF.

The J gene is TRBJ2-7, the V gene TRBV7-3; 7 nucleotides line up with TRBD2. The CDR3 length is 15 residues. The V gene end was trimmed by 1 base and the J gene end by 2 bases; junction bases not matched to a gene: 5. Germline V lookup: CDR1 SGHTA, CDR2 FQGTGA. This CDR3 is CASSLRAGFTYEQYF. DNA for the CDR3: TGTGCCAGCAGCTTAAGAGCGGGGTTCACCTACGAGCAGTACTTC.